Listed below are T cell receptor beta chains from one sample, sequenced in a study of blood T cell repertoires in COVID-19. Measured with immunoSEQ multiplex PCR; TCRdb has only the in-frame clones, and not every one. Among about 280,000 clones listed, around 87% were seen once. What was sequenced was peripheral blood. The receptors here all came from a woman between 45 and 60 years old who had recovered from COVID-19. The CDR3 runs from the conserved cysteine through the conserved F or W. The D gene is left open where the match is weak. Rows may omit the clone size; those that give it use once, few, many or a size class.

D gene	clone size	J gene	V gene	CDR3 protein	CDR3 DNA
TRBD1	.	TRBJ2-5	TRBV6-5	CASSRRQGTQETQYF	TGTGCCAGCAGTCGTCGACAGGGAACCCAAGAGACCCAGTACTTC
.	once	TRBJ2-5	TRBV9	CASSSSHRESDETQYF	TGTGCCAGCAGCTCAAGTCACAGGGAATCGGATGAGACCCAGTACTTC
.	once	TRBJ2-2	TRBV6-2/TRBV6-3	CASSYGATGELFF	TGTGCCAGCAGTTACGGGGCGACCGGGGAGCTGTTTTTT
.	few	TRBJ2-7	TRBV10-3	CAISGGTTYEQYF	TGTGCCATCAGTGGCGGCACTACCTACGAGCAGTACTTC
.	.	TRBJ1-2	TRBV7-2	CASSPGLASPYGYTF	TGTGCCAGCAGCCCCGGACTTGCCAGTCCCTATGGCTACACCTTC
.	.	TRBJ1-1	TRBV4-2	CASSYAIGQTSEAFF	TGTGCCAGCAGTTACGCAATCGGACAGACTTCTGAAGCTTTCTTT
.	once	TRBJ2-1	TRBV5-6	CASSPVGGQYNEQFF	TGTGCCAGCAGCCCCGTAGGCGGACAATACAATGAGCAGTTCTTC
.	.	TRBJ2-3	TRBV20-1	CSARRVSSQYF	TGCAGTGCAAGACGAGTAAGCTCGCAGTATTTT
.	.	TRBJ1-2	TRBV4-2	CASSLEFTGGYTF	TGTGCCAGCAGCCTGGAGTTCACAGGGGGCTACACCTTC
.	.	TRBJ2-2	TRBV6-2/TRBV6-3	CASSAVLMNTGELFF	TGTGCCAGCAGTGCAGTCCTTATGAACACCGGGGAGCTGTTTTTT
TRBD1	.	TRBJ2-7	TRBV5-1	CASSLASAGQGYYEQYF	TGCGCCAGCAGCTTGGCCTCTGCGGGACAGGGTTACTACGAGCAGTACTTC
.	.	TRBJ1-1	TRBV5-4	CASSLSQRVAEAFF	TGTGCCAGCAGCTTGAGCCAGAGGGTCGCTGAAGCTTTCTTT
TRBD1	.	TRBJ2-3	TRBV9	CASSVVIGTVPSTDTQYF	TGTGCCAGCAGCGTAGTTATTGGGACAGTCCCTAGCACAGATACGCAGTATTTT
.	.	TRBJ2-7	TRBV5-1	CASSPPGDEQYF	TGCGCCAGCAGCCCCCCAGGGGACGAGCAGTACTTC
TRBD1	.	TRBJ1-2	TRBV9	CASSVDWTGGYTF	TGTGCCAGCAGCGTAGATTGGACAGGGGGCTACACCTTC
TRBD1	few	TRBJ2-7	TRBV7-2	CASSFRTGRDLQYF	TGTGCCAGCAGCTTCCGGACAGGGCGGGATTTGCAGTACTTC
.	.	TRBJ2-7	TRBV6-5	CASSTPRTAAYEQYF	TGTGCCAGCAGTACCCCGAGGACAGCTGCCTACGAGCAGTACTTC
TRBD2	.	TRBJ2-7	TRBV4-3	CASSQDRDLAGVTSEQYF	TGCGCCAGCAGCCAAGATCGGGACCTAGCGGGAGTTACCTCCGAGCAGTACTTC
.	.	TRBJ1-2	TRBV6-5	CASSYQGTNYGYTF	TGTGCCAGCAGTTACCAGGGAACTAACTATGGCTACACCTTC
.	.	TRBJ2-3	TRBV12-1	CASSSGAKSERGPGDTQYF	TGTGCCAGCAGCTCGGGGGCCAAATCGGAGCGGGGGCCAGGAGATACGCAGTATTTT
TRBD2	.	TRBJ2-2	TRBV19	CASSRGLAGTLAGELFF	TGTGCCAGTAGTAGGGGACTAGCGGGAACCTTGGCCGGGGAGCTGTTTTTT
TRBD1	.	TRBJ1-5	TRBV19	CASSHRGRPNQPQHF	TGTGCCAGTAGTCACAGGGGAAGGCCCAATCAGCCCCAGCATTTT
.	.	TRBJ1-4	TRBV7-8	CASSFMTKANEKLFF	TGTGCCAGCAGCTTTATGACAAAGGCTAATGAAAAACTGTTTTTT
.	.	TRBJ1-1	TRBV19	CASSIDDWREAFF	TGTGCCAGTAGTATAGATGATTGGCGGGAAGCTTTCTTT
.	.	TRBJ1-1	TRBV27	CASSLRGITEAFF	TGTGCCAGCAGTTTAAGGGGGATCACTGAAGCTTTCTTT
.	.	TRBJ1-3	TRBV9	CASSVDGGGGNTIYF	TGTGCCAGCAGCGTAGATGGCGGGGGCGGAAACACCATATATTTT
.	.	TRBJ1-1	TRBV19	CASSMRENTEAFF	TGTGCCAGTAGTATGAGGGAGAACACTGAAGCTTTCTTT
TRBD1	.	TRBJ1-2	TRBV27	CASSLGQGVFGYTF	TGTGCCAGCAGTTTGGGACAGGGGGTTTTTGGCTACACCTTC
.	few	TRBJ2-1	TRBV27	CASSPRLAYNEQFF	TGTGCCAGCAGTCCCCGACTAGCCTACAATGAGCAGTTCTTC
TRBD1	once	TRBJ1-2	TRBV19	CASNPGQEIYGYTF	TGTGCCAGTAACCCGGGACAGGAAATCTATGGCTACACCTTC
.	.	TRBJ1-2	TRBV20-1	CSVAGYTF	TGCAGTGTAGCAGGCTACACCTTC
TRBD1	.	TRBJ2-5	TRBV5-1	CASFTPGQGRETQYF	TGCGCCAGCTTTACCCCGGGACAGGGAAGAGAGACCCAGTACTTC
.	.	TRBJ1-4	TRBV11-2	CASSLVPGEKLFF	TGTGCCAGCAGCTTAGTACCGGGTGAAAAACTGTTTTTT
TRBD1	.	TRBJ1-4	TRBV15	CATSRDRQGGTNEKLFF	TGTGCCACCAGCAGAGATCGACAGGGCGGCACTAATGAAAAACTGTTTTTT
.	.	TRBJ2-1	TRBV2	CASIPWWGGAGNEQFF	TGTGCCAGCATCCCCTGGTGGGGGGGGGCAGGAAATGAGCAGTTCTTC
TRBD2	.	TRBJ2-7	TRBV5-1	CASSLGPGGFYEQYF	TGCGCCAGCAGCTTGGGGCCGGGAGGGTTCTACGAGCAGTACTTC
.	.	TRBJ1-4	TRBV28	CASQKGGRSNEKLFF	TGTGCCAGCCAAAAGGGAGGGCGTAGTAATGAAAAACTGTTTTTT
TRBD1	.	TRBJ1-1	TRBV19	CATSPGTGYWNTEAFF	TGTGCCACCTCCCCCGGGACAGGGTATTGGAACACTGAAGCTTTCTTT
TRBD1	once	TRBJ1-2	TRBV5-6	CASRTGLRTNYGYTF	TGTGCCAGCAGGACAGGGCTCCGCACTAACTATGGCTACACCTTC
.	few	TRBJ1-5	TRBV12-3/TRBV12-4	CASSFGEPQHF	TGTGCCAGCAGTTTCGGTGAGCCCCAGCATTTT
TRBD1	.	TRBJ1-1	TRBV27	CASSPWTGPMNTEAFF	TGTGCCAGCAGTCCCTGGACAGGACCAATGAACACTGAAGCTTTCTTT
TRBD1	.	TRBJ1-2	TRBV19	CASTSERTGAYGYTF	TGTGCCAGTACTTCTGAAAGGACAGGGGCCTATGGCTACACCTTC
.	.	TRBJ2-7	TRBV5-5	CASSLNTGSSYEQYF	TGTGCCAGCAGCTTGAACACAGGGAGCTCCTACGAGCAGTACTTC
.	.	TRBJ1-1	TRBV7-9	CATSAGLNTEAFF	TGTGCCACGTCGGCGGGGCTGAACACTGAAGCTTTCTTT
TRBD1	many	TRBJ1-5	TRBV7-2	CASSHRDRGRNQPQHF	TGTGCCAGCAGCCACCGGGACAGGGGGCGCAATCAGCCCCAGCATTTT
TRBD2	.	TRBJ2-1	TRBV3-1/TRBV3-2	CASSQEGGSGRVRVF	TGTGCCAGCAGCCAGGAAGGGGGTAGCGGGAGGGTAAGGGTCTTC
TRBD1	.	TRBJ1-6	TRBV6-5	CASSWDREGNSPLHF	TGTGCCAGCAGTTGGGACAGGGAAGGTAATTCACCCCTCCACTTT